The clone carrying this T cell receptor (beta chain) was found many times. With iRepertoire HTBI primers and Arm-PCR of CDR3 regions, TCR beta libraries were built. TCRdb re-analysed the multiplex PCR reads in MiXCR, keeping a single row per CDR3 protein. The data contain 350,000 to 400,000 distinct CDR3 sequences, 15% to 20% of them singletons. The data stem from a study of regulatory T cells in long-lasting Graves disease. The V segment lost 6 bases and the J segment 2 bases; nucleotides outside the gene matches: 9. CDR1 and CDR2 (germline): SNHLY, FYNNEI. The CDR3 is 18 residues long. Time point reported: newly diagnosed GD, antithyroid drugs for less than 3 months. TCR sequences were obtained from RNA taken from PBMCs. This same sample was also taken into another study, of T cells in Graves' hyperthyroidism and ophthalmopathy.

This clonotype originated in a young woman with Graves disease. This chain links TRBV2 with TRBJ2-2, with 13 bases aligning to TRBD2. The material sequenced was peripheral blood mononuclear cells (PBMCs), taken at new diagnosis, from a patient treated with antithyroid drugs. CDR3 residues: CASRETSGRFSNTGELFF. The CDR3 DNA follows: TGTGCCAGCAGAGAGACTAGCGGGAGGTTTAGTAACACCGGGGAGCTGTTTTTT. The complete variable domain, with remaining parts taken from reference TRBV2 and TRBJ2-2, reads EPEVTQTPSHQVTQMGQEVILRCVPISNHLYFYWYRQILGQKVEFLVSFYNNEISEKSEIFDDQFSVERPDGSNFTLKIRSTKLEDSAMYFCASRETSGRFSNTGELFFGEGSRLTVL.